One sample yielded the 32 T cell receptor beta chains listed below, sequenced in a study of molecular identifiers for immune sequencing clone quantification. TCRdb redid the calling of the PCR reads with MiXCR, one entry per CDR3 protein. The data contain approximately 550,000 distinct CDR3 sequences, 25% of them seen just once; the ten biggest clones take up around 0.78%. The sample was naive CD8+ T cells from blood, with Jurkat cell RNA spiked in. Regarding subset: FACS-sorted CD8+CD4-CCR7+CD45RA+ naive T cells. These TCRs come from a human donor in good health. Some libraries in this study had Jurkat cell RNA spiked in.

In regard to this clonotype: A much larger clone is a single base away; this may be a read error. V usage is TRBV7-9 and J usage is TRBJ2-5; unclear D gene. Germline CDR1 reads SEHNR; CDR2 reads FQNEAQ (reference sequence). V lost 2 bases and J lost 5, with 9 bases in between. This CDR3 comprises 13 residues. CDR3 in DNA: TGTGCCAGCAGCTTATTAGGTCCCGAGACCCAGTACTTC. It specifies CASSLLGPETQYF.

In its sample, this clonotype was seen a few times. The J gene is TRBJ1-4, the V gene TRBV5-1; D gene uncertain. The CDR3 extends over 19 amino acids. Trimming took 3 bases from V and 8 from J, leaving 29 bases between them. Germline loops: CDR1 SGHRS, CDR2 YFSETQ. CDR3 region: CASSSYESQTPSGSEKLFF. The CDR3 DNA reads as TGCGCCAGCAGCTCCTACGAGAGCCAAACACCTAGCGGGAGCGAAAAACTGTTTTTT. The full variable domain, rest sourced from reference TRBV5-1 and TRBJ1-4, is KAGVTQTPRYLIKTRGQQVTLSCSPISGHRSVSWYQQTPGQGLQFLFEYFSETQRNKGNFPGRFSGRQFSNSRSEMNVSTLELGDSALYLCASSSYESQTPSGSEKLFFGSGTQLSVL.

In this sample, this clonotype turned up a few times. CDR3 in amino acids: CASSEPRDADTQYF. In DNA form, the CDR3 reads TGTGCCAGCAGTGAACCCAGGGACGCAGATACGCAGTATTTT. The chain has TRBV2 and TRBJ2-3; D tentatively reads TRBD1 or TRBD2 (5 bases each). The germline V gene encodes CDR1 SNHLY and CDR2 FYNNEI. Trimming cost V 2 bases and J 4 bases, with 10 bases left between them. The CDR3 is 14 amino acids.

This clonotype turned up a few times. J is TRBJ1-1 and V is TRBV5-4, with no clear D. This CDR3 contains 13 residues. The germline gives CDR1 SGHNT, CDR2 YYREEE (reference sequence). V lost 4 bases, J lost 6 bases, and 13 bases lay in between. CDR3 amino acids: CASSQGLEAEAFF. The CDR3 region has the DNA TGTGCCAGCAGCCAAGGCCTGGAGGCTGAAGCTTTCTTT.

The table lists this clonotype with many counts. This CDR3 is CASSFFPLQGTNTEAFF. For the CDR3, the DNA is TGCGCCAGCAGCTTTTTCCCCTTACAGGGAACGAACACTGAAGCTTTCTTT. The chain links TRBV5-1 to TRBJ1-1; D might be TRBD1 (6 bases). The CDR3 runs to 17 residues. V gave up 2 bases and J gave up 1 base, with 18 bases separating them. CDR1 SGHRS and CDR2 YFSETQ come from the germline V gene.

CDR3 DNA: TGTGCCAGCAGCTCATGGACTAGCGGAGGCACAGATACGCAGTATTTT. Translated: CASSSWTSGGTDTQYF. The gene calls are TRBV7-6 and TRBJ2-3; 10 positions match TRBD2. Germline trimming cut 4 bases from V and 1 base from J; bases unmatched to any gene: 5. The CDR3 consists of 16 residues. Germline V gene sequence: CDR1 SGHVS, CDR2 FNYEAQ.

In this sample, this clonotype turned up a few times. The J gene is TRBJ1-1, the V gene TRBV27, with D uncertain. V was cut by 4 bases and J by 1 base, with 7 bases left in between. Germline-derived CDR1 and CDR2 are MNHEY and SMNVEV (reference sequence). The CDR3 has 13 residues. The DNA for the CDR3 is TGTGCCAGCAGTTACAAGGAGAACACTGAAGCTTTCTTT. This gives the protein CASSYKENTEAFF.

This clonotype was seen repeatedly, ten times or more. The rearrangement links TRBV4-3 to TRBJ2-3, with TRBD2 identical over 8 bases. Unmatched junction bases numbered 11, after V lost 0 bases and J lost 6 bases. Germline assignment: CDR1 LGHNA and CDR2 YSLEER. CDR3 length equals 17 residues. DNA of the CDR3: TGCGCCAGCAGCCAAGAATTCGCAGCGGGAGTTGTGGATACGCAGTATTTT. The encoded protein is CASSQEFAAGVVDTQYF.

This clonotype turned up a few times. The rearrangement uses TRBV6-5 and TRBJ2-7, with 13 bases matching TRBD2. The CDR3 has 17 residues. Germline assignment: CDR1 MNHEY and CDR2 SVGAGI. The trim removed 2 bases at V and 3 bases at J, leaving 7 bases unmatched. CDR3 loop: CASSYGTSGDRSYEQYF. CDR3 bases: TGTGCCAGCAGTTACGGGACTAGCGGGGACCGTAGCTACGAGCAGTACTTC.

The chain links TRBV27 to TRBJ2-7; D might be TRBD1 or TRBD2, each matching 5 bases. Germline V gene sequence: CDR1 MNHEY, CDR2 SMNVEV (reference sequence). The CDR3 sequence is 16 residues long. Trimming took 2 bases from V and 7 from J, leaving 21 bases between them. The CDR3 reads CASSLPSPGLTLEQYF. CDR3 DNA: TGTGCCAGCAGTTTACCATCGCCGGGGCTTACGTTAGAGCAGTACTTC.

This chain uses TRBV6-1 with TRBJ2-3; 8 bases are shared with TRBD1. J lost 3 bases, V lost 3 bases, and 8 bases had no gene match. The germline gives CDR1 MNHNS, CDR2 SASEGT. This CDR3 is 16 amino acids long. CDR3 amino acids: CASSESVRGQTDTQYF. The CDR3, as DNA: TGTGCCAGCAGTGAGTCCGTCAGGGGGCAGACAGATACGCAGTATTTT.

This clonotype was picked up many times. The chain carries TRBV2 and TRBJ2-3, with 8 bases aligning to TRBD2. The CDR3 covers 17 residues. Germline CDR1 reads SNHLY; CDR2 reads FYNNEI. V shed 3 bases and J 4 bases; nucleotides not matched to a gene: 12. CDR3 residues: CASSEVISGGRPDTQYF. The CDR3 nucleotides read TGTGCCAGCAGTGAGGTGATCAGCGGGGGCCGCCCAGATACGCAGTATTTT.

This clonotype has only a few counts. The CDR3 protein is CASSDADRSAEAFF. The CDR3 nucleotides read TGTGCCAGCAGTGACGCGGACAGGTCGGCTGAAGCTTTCTTT. V gene TRBV27 combines with J gene TRBJ1-1, with 7 bases that match TRBD1. This CDR3 comprises 14 residues. From germline, CDR1 is MNHEY and CDR2 SMNVEV (reference sequence). After removal of 5 bases from V and 6 bases from J, the junction contained 9 bases not matched to a gene.

The sample holds many counts of this clonotype. CDR3 loop: CASSYSDRPYNEQFF. The CDR3 bases are TGTGCCAGCAGTTACTCGGACAGGCCGTACAATGAGCAGTTCTTC. The gene calls are TRBV6-5 and TRBJ2-1; 7 nucleotides line up with TRBD1. The CDR3 has 15 residues. Trimming cost V 0 bases and J 4 bases; bases outside gene matches: 3. The V gene's germline CDR1 is MNHEY and CDR2 SVGAGI.

This clonotype came up many times. The J gene is TRBJ2-5, the V gene TRBV29-1; D is unresolved. Germline V gene sequence: CDR1 SQVTM, CDR2 ANQGSEA. Between the trimmed V and J ends, which lost 1 base and 5 bases, there was a span of 5 bases. The CDR3 totals 11 residues. The CDR3 loop reads CSVEGYETQYF. The CDR3 DNA reads as TGCAGCGTTGAAGGATATGAGACCCAGTACTTC.

This clonotype was counted only a few times. The chain couples TRBV20-1 to TRBJ2-7; 7 bases are shared with TRBD2. Unmatched junction bases numbered 11, after V lost 2 bases and J lost 4 bases. In germline, CDR1 is DFQATT, CDR2 SNEGSKA (reference sequence). This CDR3 region has 15 residues. CDR3 nucleotide sequence: TGCAGTGCTAGAACGCCACTAGCGTCGGGTTACGAGCAGTACTTC. Its protein product is CSARTPLASGYEQYF.

The chain combines TRBV6-5 with TRBJ2-5, with a tentative D call TRBD2 (5 bases). V lost 2 bases, J lost 2 bases, and 21 bases lay in between. Germline CDR1 is MNHEY and CDR2 is SVGAGI. This CDR3 comprises 18 residues. This CDR3 reads CASSYQSGPAGEQETQYF. The CDR3 bases are TGTGCCAGCAGTTACCAATCGGGCCCAGCCGGGGAACAAGAGACCCAGTACTTC.

This clonotype was seen a handful of times. The rearrangement joins TRBV7-9 to TRBJ2-7, with no clear D. The V gene lost 3 bases and the J gene lost 5 bases, with 8 bases spanning the gap. The CDR3 has 12 residues. Germline loops: CDR1 SEHNR, CDR2 FQNEAQ (reference sequence). Written as DNA, the CDR3 is TGTGCCAGCAGCTTGCGACACCACGAGCAGTACTTC. Protein: CASSLRHHEQYF.

The chain has TRBV11-2 and TRBJ2-7, with 10 nucleotides matching TRBD1. V was clipped by 4 bases and J by 6 bases; unmatched bases: 6. Looked up from germline, CDR1 is SGHAT and CDR2 is FQNNGV. This CDR3 contains 14 residues. The DNA of the CDR3 is TGTGCCAGCAGCTCGCAAGGGACAGGGGTCGAGCAGTACTTC. This codes for CASSSQGTGVEQYF.

In the case of this clonotype: Since a much larger clone is just one base distant, this may be a read error. The rearrangement links TRBV28 to TRBJ1-5; a weak D match, TRBD1 (6 bases). This CDR3 is 14 amino acids long. The germline gives CDR1 MDHEN, CDR2 SYDVKM. Written as DNA, the CDR3 is TGTGCCAGCAGTTTATCAGGGGACAATCAGCCCCTGCATTTT. Translation gives CASSLSGDNQPLHF.

This clonotype showed up many times. The rearrangement joins TRBV7-2 to TRBJ2-3, with D possibly TRBD1 on 5 matching bases. V was pared by 3 bases and J by 1 base, with 17 bases between. Germline lookup yields CDR1 SGHTA and CDR2 FQGNSA. CDR3 length: 17 amino acids. The CDR3 sequence: CASSFPRQFQGTDTQYF. Written as DNA, the CDR3 is TGTGCCAGCAGCTTCCCCAGACAGTTCCAAGGCACAGATACGCAGTATTTT.

The chain uses TRBV7-9 and TRBJ2-7, with D perhaps matching TRBD1 or TRBD2 (5 bases each). Trimming took 1 base from V and 9 from J, leaving 16 bases between them. The CDR3 extends over 14 amino acids. The germline V gene has CDR1 SEHNR and CDR2 FQNEAQ (reference sequence). DNA for the CDR3: TGTGCCAGCAGCTTAGGATTGGGGGAAGAGGGGCAGTACTTC. This translates into CASSLGLGEEGQYF.

This clonotype was seen only a few times. The chain combines TRBV7-6 with TRBJ2-7; the D gene is possibly TRBD2 (5 bases). Trimming took off 5 bases at V and 7 bases at J, with 18 bases between the two ends. This CDR3 spans 14 amino acids. In germline, CDR1 is SGHVS, CDR2 FNYEAQ. The CDR3 sequence: CASSPAEKRREQYF. CDR3 DNA: TGTGCCAGCAGCCCGGCGGAAAAGAGGAGGGAGCAGTACTTC.

Many counts were recorded for this clonotype. The chain recombines TRBV6-5 with TRBJ2-7, with a tentative D call TRBD1 (6 bases). Trimming left V 0 bases short and J 7 bases short, with 10 bases between. Germline CDR1 reads MNHEY; CDR2 reads SVGAGI. CDR3 length: 13 residues. In DNA form, the CDR3 reads TGTGCCAGCAGTTACTCTTGGGGGCTTGAGCAGTACTTC. Translated: CASSYSWGLEQYF.

This chain connects TRBV6-2 or TRBV6-3 to TRBJ2-7, with unresolved D. Germline V gene sequence: CDR1 MNHEY, CDR2 SVGEGT. Trimming cost V 6 bases and J 6 bases, with 9 bases left between them. The length of the CDR3 is 11 residues. In nucleotides, the CDR3 is TGTGCCAGCAGCTCTAATTCCGAGCAGTACTTC. Amino acid sequence: CASSSNSEQYF.

The gene calls are TRBV19 and TRBJ2-7; TRBD1 agrees at 9 bases. Germline assignment: CDR1 LNHDA and CDR2 SQIVND (reference sequence). Trimming removed 6 bases from V and 3 bases from J; junction bases left unmatched: 6. The CDR3 has 14 residues. CDR3 nucleotide sequence: TGTGCCAGTAGCCACGGGACAGGGTACTACGAGCAGTACTTC. Its protein product is CASSHGTGYYEQYF.

This clonotype was detected only a few times. The chain recombines TRBV2 with TRBJ2-2; 9 bases agree with TRBD1. CDR1 and CDR2 from the germline V gene are SNHLY and FYNNEI. V was clipped by 7 bases and J by 4 bases; unmatched bases: 4. The CDR3 is 14 residues long. In DNA form, the CDR3 reads TGTGCCAGCATCGGGACAGGGATCACCGGGGAGCTGTTTTTT. Protein: CASIGTGITGELFF.

This clonotype was counted at least ten times. The chain couples TRBV28 to TRBJ2-5; TRBD1 or TRBD2 may be the D gene (6 bases each). V gave up 5 bases and J gave up 1 base, with 17 bases separating them. This CDR3 contains 16 residues. The germline gives CDR1 MDHEN, CDR2 SYDVKM. The CDR3 loop is CASSPRGAGLQETQYF. CDR3 bases: TGTGCCAGCAGTCCAAGGGGGGCGGGGCTCCAAGAGACCCAGTACTTC.

The V gene is TRBV4-3, the J gene TRBJ2-3, with D tentatively TRBD1 (5 bases). The length of the CDR3 is 17 residues. The germline V gene encodes CDR1 LGHNA and CDR2 YSLEER. V was clipped by 0 bases and J by 1 base, with 14 bases between them. The CDR3: CASSQDRQGRGTDTQYF. CDR3 coding DNA: TGCGCCAGCAGCCAAGATAGGCAGGGAAGAGGCACAGATACGCAGTATTTT.

V gene TRBV7-9 combines with J gene TRBJ2-1; TRBD2 agrees at 11 bases. V trimming: 4 bases; J trimming: 6 bases; junction bases outside the gene matches: 8. CDR3 length: 16 residues. Germline V CDR1 and CDR2: SEHNR, FQNEAQ (reference sequence). The CDR3 region is CASSSARSGGANEQFF. The CDR3 bases are TGTGCCAGCAGCTCTGCTCGTAGCGGGGGGGCCAATGAGCAGTTCTTC. Drawing the rest from reference TRBV7-9 and TRBJ2-1, the complete variable domain is DTGVSQNPRHKITKRGQNVTFRCDPISEHNRLYWYRQTLGQGPEFLTYFQNEAQLEKSRLLSDRFSAERPKGSFSTLEIQRTEQGDSAMYLCASSSARSGGANEQFFGPGTRLTVL.

Regarding this clonotype: The junction departs from germline at one end; a sequencing error may be responsible. The J gene is TRBJ2-7, the V gene TRBV7-4, with 8 bases aligning to TRBD2. The CDR3 has 15 amino acids. Germline CDR1 and CDR2: SGHVT and SQSDAQ. CDR3 nucleotide sequence: TGTGTCAGCAGCTCCCGAGCCGGGGGGGTTGACGAGCAGTACTTC. This gives the protein CVSSSRAGGVDEQYF.

This clonotype was counted a few times. The V and J genes are TRBV20-1 and TRBJ1-1; D gene uncertain. The germline V gene encodes CDR1 DFQATT and CDR2 SNEGSKA (reference sequence). V was cut by 7 bases and J by 0 bases, with 21 bases left in between. This CDR3 has 16 amino acids. This CDR3 reads CSVNISPRPMNTEAFF. The CDR3 DNA follows: TGCAGTGTCAACATAAGCCCCCGTCCGATGAACACTGAAGCTTTCTTT.